This T cell receptor (beta chain) came from a study of vaccination effects on CD4 cells after COVID-19. Study-wide background: Cultures of about 2 million PBMC per well contained 10 IU/ml IL-2 plus 10 ug/ml peptides.

The CDR3 loop spans 13 amino acids. Germline V gives CDR1 MNHEY, CDR2 SMNVEV (reference sequence). With 1 base removed from V and 3 bases from J, the gap between germline ends came to 7 bases. Clones were sequenced by immunoSEQ multiplex PCR, and TCRdb holds only the in-frame ones, with some missing. The table records some 40,000 clones, approximately 82% of them present only once. Researchers isolated CD4+ T cells once roughly ten days of culture had elapsed. The person had a PCR-confirmed SARS-CoV-2 infection during March to December 2020. Two doses of either BNT162b2 or mRNA-1273 were given to each participant. IL-2 medium supplanted half the medium on days 3 and 7. Of note for this clone: As yet, its antigen is unknown.

The specimen comprised CD4+ T cells from PBMCs cultured without peptide, sampled after COVID-19 vaccination. V and J are TRBV27 and TRBJ2-7, with D unresolved. This TCR was recovered from a human donor who had a prior SARS-CoV-2 infection. For the CDR3, the DNA is TGTGCCAGCAGTTTATTGTACGGCTACGAGCAGTACTTC. This sequence encodes CASSLLYGYEQYF.